This TCR beta chain comes out of a study of T cells after yellow fever vaccination. For the study at large: In the case of low-cell-number fractions, SMART-Seq v4 Ultra Low Input was used for preparation. Findings and caveats of the study: The study found a weaker secondary response that peaked faster, day 5 versus 15. The booster response re-showed most primary clones: 96% CD4, approximately 85% CD8.

The germline V gene encodes CDR1 SQVTM and CDR2 ANQGSEA. The CDR3 spans 12 residues. The study made its TCR cDNA through 5'RACE template switching. That step introduced a universal primer site along with UMIs. TCRdb processed the 5' RACE reads anew with MiXCR; each CDR3 protein has one entry. Found here are 250,000 to 350,000 distinct CDR3 sequences, approximately 7% of them singletons; the top ten hold roughly a sixth. This clonotype was seen a few times. Its antigen is not known. The TCR was taken from a man aged 18 to 35 who received the YFV17D yellow fever vaccine. This chain joins TRBV29-1 and TRBJ1-2; 10 bases align to TRBD1. The starting material was PBMCs, obtained roughly seven weeks after the first yellow fever vaccination. The CDR3 spells CGGTGANYGYTF. The DNA of the CDR3 is TGCGGGGGGACAGGGGCTAACTATGGCTACACCTTC.